Each of the 18 T cell receptor beta chains below was sequenced from the same sample in a study of blood T cell repertoires in COVID-19. Assay used: immunoSEQ multiplex PCR; TCRdb lists only in-frame clones, some missing. The top ten hold about 5.4% of the sample, which has some 320,000 clones, around 87% seen once. The sequencing input was PBMCs or T cells enriched from blood (not recorded which). The receptors shown here come from a woman aged 25 to 39 who had recovered from COVID-19.

The chain has TRBV15 and TRBJ1-2; the D is unclear. This CDR3 has 12 residues. The V and J ends lost 8 bases and 5 bases respectively, with 12 bases between them. The V gene's germline CDR1 is LNHNV and CDR2 YYDKDF (reference sequence). The CDR3: CATSTHSYGYTF. For the CDR3, the DNA is TGTGCCACCTCAACTCACTCTTATGGCTACACCTTC. Supplemented by reference TRBV15 and TRBJ1-2, the full variable domain reads DAMVIQNPRYQVTQFGKPVTLSCSQTLNHNVMYWYQQKSSQAPKLLFHYYDKDFNNEADTPDNFQSRRPNTSFCFLDIRSPGLGDTAMYLCATSTHSYGYTFGSGTRLTVV.

The chain employs TRBV7-2 and TRBJ1-1, with D tentatively TRBD1 (5 bases). The CDR3 is 16 amino acids. Germline CDR1 SGHTA, CDR2 FQGNSA. Trimming left V 3 bases short and J 4 bases short, with 18 bases between. In nucleotides, the CDR3 is TGTGCCAGCAGCTTTAGATTTGGGAGGGGAACCACTGAAGCTTTCTTT. It codes for CASSFRFGRGTTEAFF.

The chain links TRBV4-2 to TRBJ2-6; D is perhaps TRBD2 (6 bases). The V end was cut by 0 bases, the J end by 2 bases, with 8 bases between. The germline gives CDR1 LGHNA, CDR2 YNFKEQ. This CDR3 is 16 amino acids long. This CDR3 reads CASSQDPGAGANVLTF. The CDR3 coding sequence is TGTGCCAGCAGCCAAGATCCGGGGGCTGGGGCCAACGTCCTGACTTTC.

This chain links TRBV3-1 (or the pseudogene TRBV3-2) with TRBJ2-7, with 7 bases fitting TRBD2. Trimming at V came to 4 bases and at J to 5 bases, leaving 14 bases not matched to a gene. The CDR3 totals 16 residues. Germline values: CDR1 LGHDT, CDR2 YNNKEL (reference sequence). This CDR3 reads CASSRLARGGRDEQYF. The CDR3 DNA reads as TGTGCCAGCAGCCGCCTCGCCCGCGGGGGAAGGGACGAGCAGTACTTC.

The V and J genes are TRBV5-1 and TRBJ2-1; no reliable D call. The CDR3 consists of 13 residues. Germline assignment: CDR1 SGHRS and CDR2 YFSETQ. The V end was cut by 4 bases, the J end by 2 bases, with 7 bases between. This CDR3 reads CASSPDTYNEQFF. In DNA, the CDR3 is TGCGCCAGCAGCCCTGACACCTACAATGAGCAGTTCTTC.

V and J are TRBV11-2 and TRBJ2-7; D possibly corresponds to TRBD1 (5 bases). Germline V CDR1 and CDR2: SGHAT, FQNNGV. V lost 5 bases to trimming and J lost 1 base, with 12 bases between them. The CDR3 is 14 amino acids. The CDR3 spells CASSTWTRSYEQYF. The CDR3 region has the DNA TGTGCCAGCAGCACCTGGACACGATCCTACGAGCAGTACTTC.

The chain combines TRBV5-4 with TRBJ2-2, with a weak D call TRBD2 (7 bases). V lost 6 bases and J lost 4, with 16 bases in between. Germline lookup yields CDR1 SGHNT and CDR2 YYREEE (reference sequence). The CDR3 has 15 amino acids. The CDR3 DNA is TGTGCCAGCACCCGGTGGGGGGGCAGCACCGGGGAGCTGTTTTTT. It encodes CASTRWGGSTGELFF.

The rearrangement links TRBV19 to TRBJ2-7; possible D gene TRBD1, 5 bases. V was clipped by 5 bases and J by 4 bases, with 9 bases between them. Germline V gene data show CDR1 as LNHDA and CDR2 as SQIVND (reference sequence). The CDR3 spans 12 residues. DNA for the CDR3: TGTGCCAGTAGTTCCTCAGGGTACGAGCAGTACTTC. Protein product: CASSSSGYEQYF.

This clone was seen more than once but under ten times. V is TRBV6-2 or TRBV6-3 and J is TRBJ1-3, with a weak D call TRBD1 (5 bases). V lost 5 bases to trimming and J lost 7 bases, with 18 bases between them. This CDR3 is 15 amino acids long. Germline V lookup: CDR1 MNHEY, CDR2 SVGEGT. CDR3 loop: CASSALTGGINTIYF. The DNA for the CDR3 is TGTGCCAGCAGTGCGTTGACGGGGGGGATCAACACCATATATTTT.

V gene TRBV29-1 combines with J gene TRBJ2-1; D is unresolved. This CDR3 is built from 12 residues. The V gene's germline CDR1 is SQVTM and CDR2 ANQGSEA. The ends were cut back, 5 bases at V and 9 bases at J, with 14 bases in the middle. The CDR3 DNA reads TGCAGCGTTTCGGTAGGCCGAGGTGAGCAGTTCTTC. It translates to CSVSVGRGEQFF.

The chain joins TRBV6-2 or TRBV6-3 to TRBJ1-4, with TRBD1 as a possible D gene (6 bases). The germline V and J ends were trimmed by 2 bases and 8 bases, with 21 bases remaining between them. Germline lookup yields CDR1 MNHEY and CDR2 SVGEGT. The length of the CDR3 is 17 residues. CDR3 coding DNA: TGTGCCAGCAGTTACGGGCTCGGGACAAGTGAAAGAGAAAAACTGTTTTTT. Protein sequence: CASSYGLGTSEREKLFF.

This clone has only one observation. The genes are TRBV27 and TRBJ2-4; D is perhaps TRBD1 (6 bases). The CDR3 is 16 residues long. Germline V gives CDR1 MNHEY, CDR2 SMNVEV (reference sequence). V lost 10 bases, J lost 0 bases, and 19 bases lay in between. DNA of the CDR3: TGTGCCAAGACCCAAGGGGGAGCAGTAGCCAAAAACATTCAGTACTTC. Protein sequence: CAKTQGGAVAKNIQYF.

This clone has just one count. This sequence joins TRBV11-2 and TRBJ2-7; D perhaps matches TRBD1 (6 bases). Trimming shortened V by 5 bases and J by 4 bases, and 9 bases separated the two germline ends. This CDR3 is 12 amino acids long. Germline V CDR1 and CDR2: SGHAT, FQNNGV. The CDR3 DNA reads as TGTGCCAGCAGCCAAGACAGGTACGAGCAGTACTTC. Translated: CASSQDRYEQYF.

The J gene is TRBJ1-6, the V gene TRBV15; D remains ambiguous. The CDR3 loop spans 13 amino acids. The germline gives CDR1 LNHNV, CDR2 YYDKDF (reference sequence). Trimming left V 3 bases short and J 8 bases short, with 8 bases between. CDR3 amino acids: CATSSHGDSPLHF. DNA for the CDR3: TGTGCCACCAGCAGCCACGGAGATTCACCCCTCCACTTT. The full variable domain, completed using reference TRBV15 and TRBJ1-6, is DAMVIQNPRYQVTQFGKPVTLSCSQTLNHNVMYWYQQKSSQAPKLLFHYYDKDFNNEADTPDNFQSRRPNTSFCFLDIRSPGLGDTAMYLCATSSHGDSPLHFGNGTRLTVT.

The rearrangement joins TRBV5-5 to TRBJ1-6, with unresolved D. The length of the CDR3 is 16 residues. V was shortened by 0 bases and J by 6 bases, with 13 bases between the two germline ends. Germline V gives CDR1 SGHKS, CDR2 YYEKEE (reference sequence). CDR3 DNA sequence: TGTGCCAGCAGCTTGGCTGCCAGACTCTTTAATTCACCCCTCCACTTT. Translation: CASSLAARLFNSPLHF.

The chain joins TRBV11-2 to TRBJ2-5; TRBD2 is a possible D gene (6 bases). Germline V gene sequence: CDR1 SGHAT, CDR2 FQNNGV. Trimming cost V 5 bases and J 5 bases, with 18 bases left between them. This CDR3 is built from 15 residues. The CDR3 DNA follows: TGTGCCAGCAGCACCTCCACTAGCTTCGTGGAGACCCAGTACTTC. This codes for CASSTSTSFVETQYF.

The rearrangement joins TRBV5-1 to TRBJ1-2; D is uncertain. Germline CDR1 SGHRS, CDR2 YFSETQ. Trimming removed 0 bases from V and 4 bases from J, with 7 bases in between. The CDR3 totals 13 residues. The CDR3 loop is CASSLVPGYGYTF. Here the CDR3 DNA reads TGCGCCAGCAGCTTGGTACCCGGCTATGGCTACACCTTC.

The J gene is TRBJ1-5, the V gene TRBV5-8; D unresolved. The V gene lost 2 bases and the J gene lost 5 bases, with 11 bases spanning the gap. The CDR3 sequence is 14 residues long. Germline values: CDR1 SGHTS, CDR2 YDEGEE. The CDR3 DNA sequence: TGTGCCAGCAGCTTTTTACCGAAGCATCAGCCCCAGCATTTT. Translation gives CASSFLPKHQPQHF.